Below are 4 T cell receptor beta chains sequenced from a single sample in a study of blood T cell repertoires in COVID-19. Assay: immunoSEQ multiplex PCR; the TCRdb copy retains only in-frame clones and omits some. The sample contains about 100,000 clones, about 90% of which appear only once. What was sequenced was peripheral blood. The receptors derive from a man aged 45-60 years with acute or convalescent COVID-19.

As to this clone: The same CDR3 is also encoded by other DNA sequences in this sample. V gene TRBV11-3 combines with J gene TRBJ1-3; 9 bases map to TRBD1. This CDR3 region has 15 residues. The germline V gene has CDR1 SGHNT and CDR2 YENEEA. V lost 5 bases, J lost 4 bases, and 6 bases stayed unmatched. The CDR3 is CASSPGQGPGNTIYF. Here the CDR3 DNA reads TGTGCCAGCAGCCCGGGACAGGGCCCAGGAAACACCATATATTTT.

V and J are TRBV15 and TRBJ1-3; D is unresolved. Germline V gives CDR1 LNHNV, CDR2 YYDKDF (reference sequence). This CDR3 region has 14 residues. Trimming cost V 8 bases and J 1 base, with 12 bases left between them. The CDR3 loop reads CATAGRVSGNTIYF. CDR3 DNA sequence: TGTGCCACCGCGGGGAGGGTTTCTGGAAACACCATATATTTT.

V is TRBV5-4 and J is TRBJ2-5, with 7 bases lining up with TRBD1. Germline values: CDR1 SGHNT, CDR2 YYREEE (reference sequence). V trimming: 0 bases; J trimming: 5 bases; junction bases outside the gene matches: 4. This CDR3 has 14 residues. The CDR3 sequence: CASSLETGSETQYF. CDR3 sequence (DNA): TGTGCCAGCAGCTTGGAGACAGGGAGCGAGACCCAGTACTTC.

This clone appeared a few times. This rearrangement joins TRBV7-9 to TRBJ2-1; 7 nucleotides line up with TRBD2. The germline V gene has CDR1 SEHNR and CDR2 FQNEAQ (reference sequence). The CDR3 has 17 amino acids. V lost 4 bases and J lost 4; bases outside the gene matches: 13. CDR3 coding DNA: TGTGCCAGCAGCTCCCGCCGGGCGGCTAGCGGTTACAATGAGCAGTTCTTC. This codes for CASSSRRAASGYNEQFF. The full variable domain, rest sourced from reference TRBV7-9 and TRBJ2-1, is DTGVSQNPRHKITKRGQNVTFRCDPISEHNRLYWYRQTLGQGPEFLTYFQNEAQLEKSRLLSDRFSAERPKGSFSTLEIQRTEQGDSAMYLCASSSRRAASGYNEQFFGPGTRLTVL.